The 25 T cell receptor beta chains below were found in one sample sequenced in a study of T cells in Graves' hyperthyroidism and ophthalmopathy. The TCR beta CDR3 regions underwent amplification using RNA transcripts as the source. Researchers ran a first-round RT-PCR on the TCR CDR3 using the HTBI primer set. MiXCR was run by TCRdb on the multiplex PCR reads, yielding one entry per CDR3 protein. The data show some 300,000 distinct CDR3 sequences, around 20% seen once. The sample comprised blood. These TCRs come from a man in his fifties with Graves' ophthalmopathy.

This clonotype came up a few times. The chain carries TRBV20-1 and TRBJ2-7; 7 bases align to TRBD1. Unmatched junction bases numbered 11, after V lost 3 bases and J lost 9 bases. This CDR3 comprises 13 residues. Germline-derived CDR1 and CDR2 are DFQATT and SNEGSKA (reference sequence). The CDR3 loop is CSASHGQDLGQYF. The CDR3 coding sequence is TGCAGTGCTAGTCACGGACAGGACCTCGGGCAGTACTTC.

J is TRBJ2-7 and V is TRBV18, with D possibly matching TRBD1 (7 bases). This CDR3 comprises 12 residues. V was pared by 6 bases and J by 5 bases, with 11 bases between. Germline values: CDR1 KGHSH, CDR2 LQKENI. The CDR3 is CASSQGEDEQYF. CDR3 bases: TGTGCCAGCTCCCAGGGGGAGGACGAGCAGTACTTC.

The V call is TRBV3-1, the J call TRBJ1-2; TRBD1 aligns across 7 bases. Germline V lookup: CDR1 LGHDT, CDR2 YNNKEL (reference sequence). CDR3 size: 15 residues. V lost 4 bases to trimming and J lost 4 bases; unmatched junction nucleotides: 9. CDR3 DNA sequence: TGTGCCAGCAGCCCCCCGACAGGGAGACTCTATGGCTACACCTTC. The encoded protein is CASSPPTGRLYGYTF.

In this sample, this clonotype turned up a few times. The J gene is TRBJ2-4, the V gene TRBV28; D might be TRBD2 (5 bases). Germline V gene data show CDR1 as MDHEN and CDR2 as SYDVKM. This CDR3 spans 15 amino acids. The V end was cut by 8 bases, the J end by 1 base, with 15 bases between. CDR3 nucleotides: TGTGCCAGCCGTTCGGACTTAAGGGCCAAAAACATTCAGTACTTC. Its protein product is CASRSDLRAKNIQYF.

This clonotype appeared many times. V and J are TRBV11-2 and TRBJ2-1; 11 bases map to TRBD2. CDR1 SGHAT and CDR2 FQNNGV come from the germline V gene. V trimming: 4 bases; J trimming: 9 bases; junction bases outside the gene matches: 8. The CDR3 spans 15 residues. The CDR3 DNA follows: TGTGCCAGCAGCTCTCTAGCGGGAGGCCCCGGTGAGCAGTTCTTC. It translates to CASSSLAGGPGEQFF.

The chain carries TRBV10-3 and TRBJ2-3; TRBD2 matches 8 bases. CDR1 is ENHRY and CDR2 is SYGVKD in the germline V gene. After removal of 8 bases from V and 2 bases from J, the junction contained 6 bases not matched to a gene. There are 14 residues in the CDR3. CDR3 residues: CAIGVAGITDTQYF. The CDR3 coding sequence is TGTGCCATCGGGGTAGCGGGAATCACAGATACGCAGTATTTT.

This clonotype was observed at least ten times. The V gene is TRBV3-1, the J gene TRBJ2-7; D gene ambiguous. CDR1 and CDR2 (germline): LGHDT, YNNKEL (reference sequence). With 1 base removed from V and 2 bases from J, the gap between germline ends came to 6 bases. The CDR3 runs 13 residues. In DNA form, the CDR3 reads TGTGCCAGCAGCCAAGGGAATACCTACGAGCAGTACTTC. As protein: CASSQGNTYEQYF.

This clonotype was recorded many times. The J gene is TRBJ2-1, the V gene TRBV6-5; no definite D call. Germline V gene sequence: CDR1 MNHEY, CDR2 SVGAGI. Trimming left V 0 bases short and J 8 bases short, with 8 bases between. The CDR3 is made up of 13 amino acids. The CDR3 is CASSYSSGYEQFF. CDR3 DNA: TGTGCCAGCAGTTACTCGTCAGGCTATGAGCAGTTCTTC.

This clonotype was found a few times. The CDR3 sequence: CAISDGGGDTQYF. The CDR3 region has the DNA TGTGCCATCAGTGACGGGGGAGGGGATACGCAGTATTTT. V is TRBV10-3 and J is TRBJ2-3, with 7 bases identical to TRBD2. The CDR3 is 13 amino acids. The trim removed 3 bases at V and 6 bases at J, leaving 3 bases unmatched. Germline CDR1 and CDR2: ENHRY and SYGVKD.

This clonotype came up a few times. The chain is built from TRBV30 and TRBJ2-1; 7 bases are a match to TRBD2. The V segment lost 5 bases and the J segment 9 bases; nucleotides outside the gene matches: 7. Germline V lookup: CDR1 GTSNPN, CDR2 SVGIG (reference sequence). This CDR3 is built from 12 residues. CDR3 DNA sequence: TGTGCCTGGTCTCCTAGCGGCGGTGAGCAGTTCTTC. It specifies CAWSPSGGEQFF.

This clonotype was counted only a few times. The CDR3 loop reads CAISESREGQPQHF. CDR3 DNA sequence: TGTGCCATCAGTGAGTCCAGGGAAGGGCAGCCCCAGCATTTT. This chain uses TRBV10-3 with TRBJ1-5; TRBD1 is a possible D gene (5 bases). Trimming stripped 0 bases from V and 7 bases from J, with 10 bases between. This CDR3 region has 14 residues. Germline assignment: CDR1 ENHRY and CDR2 SYGVKD.

This clonotype was observed a single time. The CDR3 carries no conserved terminal phenylalanine or tryptophan, so it likely arises from a read error. The chain has TRBV9 and TRBJ1-6; 8 bases match TRBD1. The CDR3 length is 15 residues. The germline V gene encodes CDR1 SGDLS and CDR2 YYNGEE. Trimming at V came to 4 bases and at J to 10 bases, leaving 10 bases not matched to a gene. The CDR3 reads CASSPQDRGGSPLHL. In DNA form, the CDR3 reads TGTGCCAGCAGCCCGCAAGACAGGGGAGGATCACCCCTCCACCTT.

The V and J genes are TRBV29-1 and TRBJ2-2; D remains unclear. This CDR3 comprises 11 residues. The V end lost 7 bases, the J end lost 3 bases, and 6 bases lay between the germline ends. Germline V lookup: CDR1 SQVTM, CDR2 ANQGSEA. CDR3: CSAYDTGELFF. The DNA for the CDR3 is TGCAGCGCTTACGACACCGGGGAGCTGTTTTTT.

This clonotype has ten or more counts. The gene calls are TRBV11-1 and TRBJ2-1, with D perhaps being TRBD1 or TRBD2 (6 bases each). Germline loops: CDR1 SGHAT, CDR2 FQDESV (reference sequence). The CDR3 has 15 amino acids. V lost 1 base and J 7 bases, leaving 14 bases between the germline ends. The CDR3 loop is CASSLESVGGNEQFF. The CDR3 DNA reads TGTGCCAGCAGCTTAGAGTCGGTAGGGGGGAATGAGCAGTTCTTC.

This sequence joins TRBV5-1 and TRBJ2-1, with TRBD2 matching over 7 bases. The CDR3 consists of 14 residues. Germline CDR1 SGHRS, CDR2 YFSETQ. The ends lost 6 bases at V and 4 bases at J; junction bases unmatched: 7. Written as DNA, the CDR3 is TGCGCCAGCACCCCCGGGGAGGGGTACAATGAGCAGTTCTTC. It encodes CASTPGEGYNEQFF.

This clonotype was seen at least ten times. The chain joins TRBV28 to TRBJ1-4, with 10 positions matching TRBD1. Germline loops: CDR1 MDHEN, CDR2 SYDVKM. CDR3 length: 14 residues. The ends lost 6 bases at V and 8 bases at J; junction bases unmatched: 6. The CDR3: CASSRQGAVEKLFF. In DNA, the CDR3 is TGTGCCAGCAGCAGACAGGGGGCGGTCGAAAAACTGTTTTTT.

V and J are TRBV6-1 and TRBJ2-1, with TRBD2 identical over 8 bases. The CDR3 consists of 14 residues. Trimming at V came to 6 bases and at J to 5 bases, leaving 6 bases not matched to a gene. The germline CDR1 and CDR2 sequences are MNHNS and SASEGT. The CDR3 loop reads CASSWTSLNNEQFF. The CDR3 region has the DNA TGTGCCAGCAGCTGGACTAGCCTGAACAATGAGCAGTTCTTC.

This clonotype came up a few times. The chain couples TRBV20-1 to TRBJ1-2; tentatively, D is TRBD1 (6 bases). V was clipped by 1 base and J by 6 bases, with 12 bases between them. CDR3 length: 13 residues. Germline V gene sequence: CDR1 DFQATT, CDR2 SNEGSKA (reference sequence). CDR3 sequence reads: CSARGGGANGYTF. CDR3 bases: TGCAGTGCTAGAGGCGGGGGCGCAAATGGCTACACCTTC.

This clonotype appeared a few times. The chain recombines TRBV30 with TRBJ2-2; no reliable D call. CDR1 GTSNPN and CDR2 SVGIG come from the germline V gene (reference sequence). With 6 bases removed from V and 5 bases from J, the gap between germline ends came to 7 bases. CDR3 size: 11 residues. CDR3 DNA: TGTGCCTGCACCAGGACCGGGGAGCTGTTTTTT. Translating it yields CACTRTGELFF.

At least ten counts were recorded for this clonotype. The chain joins TRBV20-1 to TRBJ2-7; possible D gene TRBD1, 5 bases. Between the trimmed V and J ends, which lost 0 bases and 3 bases, there was a span of 15 bases. This CDR3 has 15 amino acids. Germline V gene lookup returns CDR1 DFQATT and CDR2 SNEGSKA (reference sequence). In DNA, the CDR3 is TGCAGTGCTAGAGATCAGGGCAGGGTAGGCTACGAGCAGTACTTC. Translating it yields CSARDQGRVGYEQYF.

The chain uses TRBV5-6 and TRBJ1-3; D unresolved. Looked up from germline, CDR1 is SGHDT and CDR2 is YYEEEE. V was cut by 2 bases and J by 7 bases, with 16 bases left in between. This CDR3 region has 15 residues. CDR3 loop: CASSFHSLGGNTIYF. In nucleotides, the CDR3 is TGTGCCAGCAGCTTTCATTCATTAGGTGGCAACACCATATATTTT.

The genes are TRBV5-8 and TRBJ1-2; possible D gene TRBD1, 6 bases. V dropped 4 bases and J dropped 2 bases, with 15 bases sitting between them. The CDR3 covers 15 residues. Germline-derived CDR1 and CDR2 are SGHTS and YDEGEE. In DNA, the CDR3 is TGTGCCAGCAGCCCACGGACAGACTCAAACTATGGCTACACCTTC. Protein product: CASSPRTDSNYGYTF.

This clonotype occurred a few times. J is TRBJ1-1 and V is TRBV19, with TRBD1 identical over 8 bases. CDR1 LNHDA and CDR2 SQIVND come from the germline V gene (reference sequence). This CDR3 contains 14 residues. With V trimmed by 7 bases and J by 0 bases, 4 bases remained unmatched. The CDR3 nucleotides read TGTGCCAGTACTCGGACAGGGTTGAACACTGAAGCTTTCTTT. Translation: CASTRTGLNTEAFF.

This clonotype showed up just a few times. The V and J genes are TRBV20-1 and TRBJ2-3, with 8 positions matching TRBD2. The V gene's germline CDR1 is DFQATT and CDR2 SNEGSKA (reference sequence). This CDR3 is 15 amino acids long. V trimming: 3 bases; J trimming: 7 bases; junction bases outside the gene matches: 12. CDR3 region: CSASDLAGGSYTQYF. The CDR3 DNA is TGCAGTGCTAGTGACCTAGCGGGTGGATCGTATACGCAGTATTTT.

This rearrangement joins TRBV20-1 to TRBJ2-7, with D tentatively TRBD2 (5 bases). This CDR3 spans 13 amino acids. Germline-derived CDR1 and CDR2 are DFQATT and SNEGSKA (reference sequence). Trimming took off 2 bases at V and 7 bases at J, with 15 bases between the two ends. CDR3 nucleotide sequence: TGCAGTGCTAGACAGCGGCCCACCGGGGAGCAGTACTTC. It encodes CSARQRPTGEQYF.